One and the same sample provided the 27 T cell receptor beta chains below, sequenced in a study of beta chain features in type 1 diabetes. Sequenced material consisted of expressed TCRB transcripts (all of the isolated RNA was reverse transcribed). Sequenced by immunoSEQ multiplex PCR; TCRdb stores in-frame clones only, minus some. The sample yields fewer than 500,000 clones, approximately 15% seen once. The sequenced sample was naive CD4+ T cells from blood. All receptors come from a man in his thirties or forties in good health.

V gene TRBV15 combines with J gene TRBJ2-3; D possibly corresponds to TRBD2 (6 bases). Trimming took 0 bases from V and 5 from J, leaving 12 bases between them. CDR1 is LNHNV and CDR2 is YYDKDF in the germline V gene (reference sequence). This CDR3 comprises 15 residues. CDR3 in DNA: TGTGCCACCAGCAGAGATCGGAGGGCCGGAGATACGCAGTATTTT. Translated, it gives CATSRDRRAGDTQYF.

In this sample, this clone turned up a few times. The gene calls are TRBV6-6 and TRBJ2-1; maybe TRBD1 (5 bases). This CDR3 contains 14 residues. Germline lookup yields CDR1 MNHNY and CDR2 SVGAGI (reference sequence). V gave up 5 bases and J gave up 6 bases, with 14 bases separating them. CDR3 in DNA: TGTGCCAGCAGTCTACAGGTTGGCGGCAATGAGCAGTTCTTC. It yields the protein CASSLQVGGNEQFF.

The chain combines TRBV7-2 with TRBJ2-5; possible D gene TRBD2, 5 bases. Per germline, CDR1 SGHTA and CDR2 FQGNSA. The CDR3 loop spans 16 amino acids. The V gene lost 2 bases and the J gene lost 2 bases, with 15 bases spanning the gap. CDR3: CASSLMSGRGQETQYF. CDR3 nucleotide sequence: TGTGCCAGCAGCTTAATGAGCGGTCGGGGACAAGAGACCCAGTACTTC. Using reference TRBV7-2 and TRBJ2-5 for the parts outside the CDR3, the full variable domain is GAGVSQSPSNKVTEKGKDVELRCDPISGHTALYWYRQSLGQGLEFLIYFQGNSAPDKSGLPSDRFSAERTGGSVSTLTIQRTQQEDSAVYLCASSLMSGRGQETQYFGPGTRLLVL.

This clone was observed a few times. The chain employs TRBV7-2 and TRBJ2-7, with unresolved D. V lost 3 bases, J lost 1 base, and 1 base lay in between. The CDR3 runs to 11 residues. Germline CDR1 SGHTA, CDR2 FQGNSA. CDR3 loop: CASSFSYEQYV. The CDR3, as DNA: TGTGCCAGCAGCTTTTCCTACGAGCAGTACGTC.

This clone has more than one count but fewer than ten. The chain carries TRBV6-6 and TRBJ1-2; possibly TRBD1 for D (6 bases). Germline lookup yields CDR1 MNHNY and CDR2 SVGAGI (reference sequence). The CDR3 contains 12 residues. V lost 10 bases and J lost 1, with 10 bases in between. CDR3 nucleotide sequence: TGTGCCATACGGGACAATAACTATGGCTACACCTTC. Translated, it gives CAIRDNNYGYTF.

This clone was recorded many times. The chain combines TRBV4-3 with TRBJ2-7, with D unclear. There are 14 residues in the CDR3. Germline V lookup: CDR1 LGHNA, CDR2 YSLEER. Trimming removed 5 bases from V and 6 bases from J, with 17 bases in between. The CDR3: CASSFSTAGSEQYF. The DNA for the CDR3 is TGCGCCAGCAGCTTTTCAACCGCAGGCAGCGAGCAGTACTTC.

This clone was counted between two and nine times. This rearrangement joins TRBV29-1 to TRBJ2-5; TRBD2 is a possible D gene (6 bases). V was cut by 2 bases and J by 5 bases, with 12 bases left in between. Germline V lookup: CDR1 SQVTM, CDR2 ANQGSEA. The CDR3 runs to 13 residues. The CDR3 sequence: CSVESSAGETQYF. The DNA for the CDR3 is TGCAGCGTTGAATCTAGCGCCGGTGAGACCCAGTACTTC.

This clone has a handful of counts. V usage is TRBV7-3 and J usage is TRBJ2-3; D is possibly TRBD1 (6 bases). Trimming removed 5 bases from V and 0 bases from J, with 12 bases in between. The CDR3 has 15 residues. Per germline, CDR1 SGHTA and CDR2 FQGTGA. CDR3 in DNA: TGTGCCAGCAGCCCAAACAGGGATAGCACAGATACGCAGTATTTT. Amino acids: CASSPNRDSTDTQYF.

This clone was counted a few times. J is TRBJ1-6 and V is TRBV21-1. TRBV21-1 is annotated as a pseudogene. The CDR3 runs to 13 residues. The CDR3, as DNA: TGTGCCACCCAAATGGCGGGTAATTCACCCCTCCACTTT. This encodes CATQMAGNSPLHF.

This clone has just a few counts. The chain links TRBV2 to TRBJ2-1; no reliable D call. Germline V gene data show CDR1 as SNHLY and CDR2 as FYNNEI. V lost 4 bases, J lost 1 base, and 8 bases lay in between. CDR3 length: 14 residues. Written as DNA, the CDR3 is TGTGCCAGCAGTGTACTGGAATCCTACAATGAGCAGTTCTTC. Its protein product is CASSVLESYNEQFF.

This chain uses TRBV7-9 with TRBJ2-3; D remains ambiguous. The V and J ends lost 5 bases and 5 bases respectively, with 14 bases between them. This CDR3 comprises 14 residues. Germline values: CDR1 SEHNR, CDR2 FQNEAQ (reference sequence). DNA of the CDR3: TGTGCCAGCAGCCTCGGGCCCCGCGGAGATACGCAGTATTTT. This codes for CASSLGPRGDTQYF.

This clone has a handful of counts. The chain is built from TRBV4-1 and TRBJ2-1; 7 bases agree with TRBD2. Trimming cost V 1 base and J 4 bases; bases outside gene matches: 10. The CDR3 is 17 amino acids. CDR1 and CDR2 from the germline V gene are MGHRA and YSYEKL. The CDR3 nucleotides read TGCGCCAGCAGCCAAGTGGGGAGGACTAGGGGATACAATGAGCAGTTCTTC. Protein sequence: CASSQVGRTRGYNEQFF.

CDR3 sequence reads: CAWTVVRPSRYHGYTF. CDR3 nucleotide sequence: TGTGCCTGGACCGTGGTGAGGCCTTCGAGGTACCATGGCTACACCTTC. The chain couples TRBV30 to TRBJ1-2, with unresolved D. Trimming stripped 4 bases from V and 6 bases from J, with 24 bases between. The V gene's germline CDR1 is GTSNPN and CDR2 SVGIG (reference sequence). The CDR3 sequence is 16 residues long.

This clone was detected a few times. The CDR3 nucleotides are TGTGCCGTCGGAACGGGGGCAGACACTGAAGCTTTCTTT. As protein: CAVGTGADTEAFF. The rearrangement links TRBV10-3 to TRBJ1-1, with D maybe TRBD1 (6 bases). This CDR3 has 13 amino acids. Trimming stripped 11 bases from V and 3 bases from J, with 16 bases between. Germline values: CDR1 ENHRY, CDR2 SYGVKD.

Points on this clone: The sample contains more than one DNA sequence encoding this CDR3. V and J are TRBV5-6 and TRBJ2-1; D uncertain. The CDR3 sequence is 11 residues long. Germline V gene data show CDR1 as SGHDT and CDR2 as YYEEEE. V was pared by 1 base and J by 6 bases, with 2 bases between. The CDR3 sequence: CASSLFNEQFF. The CDR3 region has the DNA TGTGCCAGCAGCTTGTTCAATGAGCAGTTCTTC.

Only a few counts were recorded for this clone. The chain employs TRBV7-9 and TRBJ2-2; D not resolved. Trimming shortened V by 5 bases and J by 4 bases, and 8 bases separated the two germline ends. Germline CDR1 SEHNR, CDR2 FQNEAQ (reference sequence). CDR3 length equals 13 residues. Here the CDR3 reads CASSPRVTGELFF. In DNA, the CDR3 is TGTGCCAGCAGCCCTCGGGTCACCGGGGAGCTGTTTTTT.

In this sample, this clone turned up a few times. The V call is TRBV5-1, the J call TRBJ1-1; D is ambiguous. The CDR3 totals 13 residues. Germline V gene lookup returns CDR1 SGHRS and CDR2 YFSETQ. V lost 0 bases to trimming and J lost 0 bases, with 3 bases between them. CDR3 loop: CASSLEMNTEAFF. For the CDR3, the DNA is TGCGCCAGCAGCTTGGAGATGAACACTGAAGCTTTCTTT.

This clone was seen a few times. V and J are TRBV6-1 and TRBJ2-3; possibly TRBD1 for D (5 bases). With 4 bases removed from V and 3 bases from J, the gap between germline ends came to 14 bases. The CDR3 extends over 15 amino acids. Germline assignment: CDR1 MNHNS and CDR2 SASEGT. Written as DNA, the CDR3 is TGTGCCAGCAGTGCTTTGACAGTTTCGACAGATACGCAGTATTTT. Its translation: CASSALTVSTDTQYF.

With regard to this clone: The sample holds other DNA sequences that translate to the same CDR3. Here the CDR3 reads CSARIRETQYF. The DNA for the CDR3 is TGCAGTGCTAGGATCCGAGAGACCCAGTACTTC. The chain joins TRBV20-1 to TRBJ2-5; D is unresolved. V lost 3 bases to trimming and J lost 4 bases, with 6 bases between them. Germline CDR1 reads DFQATT; CDR2 reads SNEGSKA (reference sequence). This CDR3 contains 11 residues.

This clone was picked up a small number of times. Other nucleotide sequences in the sample specify the same CDR3. V is TRBV5-1 and J is TRBJ2-5; the match to TRBD2 covers 7 bases. This CDR3 is 13 amino acids long. Germline trimming cut 0 bases from V and 5 bases from J; bases unmatched to any gene: 1. CDR1 SGHRS and CDR2 YFSETQ come from the germline V gene. The CDR3 DNA reads as TGCGCCAGCAGCTTGGAACTAGCGGAGACCCAGTACTTC. Translated: CASSLELAETQYF.

This clone was detected only a few times. V gene TRBV5-6 combines with J gene TRBJ1-2; D unclear. V lost 4 bases to trimming and J lost 7 bases, with 8 bases between them. The CDR3 consists of 11 residues. Germline CDR1 and CDR2: SGHDT and YYEEEE. The CDR3 is CASSPGSGYTF. Here the CDR3 DNA reads TGTGCCAGCAGCCCCGGGAGTGGCTACACCTTC.

The chain has TRBV29-1 and TRBJ2-1; D not resolved. Germline lookup yields CDR1 SQVTM and CDR2 ANQGSEA. V lost 7 bases and J 10 bases, leaving 11 bases between the germline ends. The CDR3 runs 10 residues. The CDR3 bases are TGCAGCGCGGAGCGAAGCGAGCAGTTCTTC. Its protein is CSAERSEQFF.

The gene calls are TRBV9 and TRBJ2-1, with 10 bases that match TRBD1. The length of the CDR3 is 15 residues. Germline V CDR1 and CDR2: SGDLS, YYNGEE. Germline trimming cut 4 bases from V and 9 bases from J; bases unmatched to any gene: 10. CDR3 nucleotide sequence: TGTGCCAGCAGCCCACGGACAGGGGGTAGGGCTGAGCAGTTCTTC. It codes for CASSPRTGGRAEQFF.

This clone was counted only a few times. In DNA, the CDR3 is TGTGCCAGCAGCTTAGGGGTCTCCCACACAGATACGCAGTATTTT. Translating it yields CASSLGVSHTDTQYF. This sequence joins TRBV7-3 and TRBJ2-3, with D unclear. The CDR3 has 15 amino acids. Per the germline V gene, CDR1 is SGHTA and CDR2 is FQGTGA. V gave up 2 bases and J gave up 2 bases, with 11 bases separating them.

The rearrangement uses TRBV12-5 and TRBJ2-3; 9 bases match TRBD2. CDR3 length equals 16 residues. CDR1 and CDR2 from the germline V gene are LGHNT and FRNRAP. V was pared by 9 bases and J by 0 bases, with 10 bases of the junction left unmatched. Here the CDR3 reads CASGPGLAISTDTQYF. The CDR3 coding sequence is TGTGCTAGCGGTCCAGGACTAGCGATTAGCACAGATACGCAGTATTTT.

This clone occurred a few times. The chain links TRBV2 to TRBJ2-3, with TRBD1 matching 9 bases. This CDR3 is built from 16 residues. After removal of 6 bases from V and 0 bases from J, the junction contained 7 bases not matched to a gene. Germline V gene lookup returns CDR1 SNHLY and CDR2 FYNNEI. The CDR3 bases are TGTGCCAGCAGGGCCCGGACAGGGGCTAGCACAGATACGCAGTATTTT. It specifies CASRARTGASTDTQYF.

The chain links TRBV4-3 to TRBJ1-2; no clear D. This CDR3 contains 12 residues. With 4 bases removed from V and 6 bases from J, the gap between germline ends came to 9 bases. Germline V lookup: CDR1 LGHNA, CDR2 YSLEER. DNA for the CDR3: TGCGCCAGCAGCCTCGCCGACAATGGCTACACCTTC. Its protein product is CASSLADNGYTF.